This TCR beta chain was identified during a study of graft-versus-host responses after intestinal transplantation. As for the study in general: Each of the recipients got a multivisceral, liver-intestinal, or isolated intestinal transplant. Recipients were all induced with anti-thymocyte globulin, then given tacrolimus and steroids for two to three years. Study outcomes and limitations: GvH clones were found in recipient marrow; some appeared first in ileum or blood.

A few counts support this clone. Antigen specificity is unknown. This CDR3 contains 16 residues. The germline CDR1 and CDR2 sequences are MNHNY and SVGAGI (reference sequence). The V end lost 6 bases, the J end lost 0 bases, and 18 bases lay between the germline ends. Clones were sequenced by immunoSEQ multiplex PCR, and TCRdb holds only the in-frame ones, with some missing. This table has over 45,000 clones, around 90% appearing once. V usage is TRBV6-6 and J usage is TRBJ2-7; perhaps TRBD1 as D (6 bases). The clonotype originates from a human patient who received an intestinal transplant, so some T cells may come from the graft donor. The source material was PBMCs, sampled 26 days after transplant. The chain's CDR3 is CASSPIGDTNSYEQYF. CDR3 DNA: TGTGCCAGCAGCCCCATCGGGGACACTAACTCCTACGAGCAGTACTTC.